The rows below give T cell receptor beta chains drawn from one sample of a study of blood T cell repertoires in COVID-19. The data were produced by immunoSEQ multiplex PCR, yet TCRdb's version contains in-frame clones alone and is incomplete. This sample has around 140,000 clones, with about 80% found just once. Sequencing was done on a sample of PBMCs or T cells enriched from blood (not recorded which). Every receptor here comes from a woman aged 45-59 years who had recovered from COVID-19. Both conserved end residues are part of each CDR3. Fields, in order: D gene, V gene, CDR3 protein. D genes are given only for firm matches.

>TRBD1|TRBV28
CASSLWGQGGMNTEAFF
>NA|TRBV1
CTSSQDGLAGGLLSSYNEQFF
>NA|TRBV12-3/TRBV12-4
CASTPGPYNEQFF
>TRBD2|TRBV27
CASSSGRLAGPNEQFF
>TRBD1|TRBV29-1
CSARGQGIGSPLHF
>TRBD1|TRBV4-1
CASSHHGQVAGETQYF
>TRBD1|TRBV15
CATSRGQGDQPQHF
>NA|TRBV19
CASSMGGFEAFF
>NA|TRBV6-5
CASGVGGTLDTEAFF
>NA|TRBV14
CASSRGPQGYEQYF
>NA|TRBV14
CASSQLGASSYNEQFF
>NA|TRBV25-1
CASSEGVGKNTEAFF
>NA|TRBV2
CASSEVLRRMGQYF
>NA|TRBV18
CASSPSRDTEQFF
>TRBD1|TRBV4-2
CAIAEDWDRGVGNTIYF
>NA|TRBV7-9
CASSLGEVPRSPLHF
>NA|TRBV7-9
CASSVEEGGYTF
>TRBD1|TRBV18
CASSGQGTGELFF
>NA|TRBV7-2
CASSLERIQYF
>TRBD2|TRBV19
CASSIPGGPDETQYF
>NA|TRBV11-2
CASLWGQIPTEAFF
>NA|TRBV5-1
CASSLDPLNTEAFF
>TRBD1|TRBV24-1
CATSARTGGNLNGYTF
>NA|TRBV9
CASSVGQHNSPLHF
>TRBD2|TRBV3-1/TRBV3-2
CASSLLADQETQYF
>NA|TRBV6-5
CASSYSWGGQPQHF
>TRBD1|TRBV7-9
CASSPPPGGSSTDTQYF
>NA|TRBV3-1/TRBV3-2
CASSHLTRDTEAFF
>NA|TRBV19
CASSITGLDSPLHF
>NA|TRBV2
CASTRLGDQPQHF
>TRBD1|TRBV28
CASSSPWDSRQVQETQYF
>TRBD1|TRBV18
CASSDNTGGSGELFF
>TRBD1|TRBV24-1
CATSVAGQGYYNEQFF
>TRBD2|TRBV6-2/TRBV6-3
CASSYYSGGGMYNEQFF
>NA|TRBV7-9
CASSLKDSPYGYTF
>NA|TRBV27
CASSLRFSGIFSPLHF
>NA|TRBV5-4
CASSLLNLSGGSPLHF
>TRBD2|TRBV5-6
CASSLNRLASYNEQFF
>TRBD1|TRBV2
CASNISDRASSYNSPLHF